Following are 20 T cell receptor beta chains from one sample sequenced in a study of blood T cell repertoires in COVID-19. Some clones are missing from TCRdb's copy, which holds only in-frame ones; the method was immunoSEQ multiplex PCR. The data hold about 380,000 clones, with approximately 77% observed a single time. The sequencing input was peripheral blood. The receptors come from a human donor with acute or convalescent COVID-19. The donor label of this sample is uncertain.

This clone was seen a handful of times. The chain combines TRBV7-9 with TRBJ1-1, with D possibly matching TRBD1 (6 bases). The germline gives CDR1 SEHNR, CDR2 FQNEAQ (reference sequence). CDR3 length equals 14 residues. The V end lost 8 bases, the J end lost 0 bases, and 13 bases lay between the germline ends. The CDR3 DNA follows: TGTGCCAGCGGGACAAATCTCATGAACACTGAAGCTTTCTTT. This sequence encodes CASGTNLMNTEAFF.

This clone was counted a single time. The chain is built from TRBV2 and TRBJ2-5, with TRBD1 matching over 8 bases. J was trimmed by 4 bases and V by 10 bases; bases with no gene match: 8. Per germline, CDR1 SNHLY and CDR2 FYNNEI. The CDR3 runs to 13 residues. The CDR3 DNA reads as TGTGCCACCAGACCCGACAGGGGAGAGACCCAGTACTTC. Amino acids: CATRPDRGETQYF.

The chain has TRBV18 and TRBJ2-5; D is ambiguous. Germline V gene data show CDR1 as KGHSH and CDR2 as LQKENI. The CDR3 spans 11 residues. V was cut by 4 bases and J by 5 bases, with 5 bases left in between. For the CDR3, the DNA is TGTGCCAGCTCACGGGCGGAGACCCAGTACTTC. Its protein is CASSRAETQYF.

The genes are TRBV5-1 and TRBJ1-1; 10 bases match TRBD1. This CDR3 contains 17 residues. Unmatched junction bases numbered 10, after V lost 1 base and J lost 4 bases. Germline CDR1 reads SGHRS; CDR2 reads YFSETQ. DNA for the CDR3: TGCGCCAGCAGCTTGTCTCTGACAGGGGGCCCGGGCACTGAAGCTTTCTTT. Amino acid sequence: CASSLSLTGGPGTEAFF.

The chain is built from TRBV28 and TRBJ1-5; the D gene is possibly TRBD1 (5 bases). The CDR3 consists of 14 residues. CDR1 is MDHEN and CDR2 is SYDVKM in the germline V gene. V was trimmed by 3 bases and J by 2 bases, leaving 8 bases between them. The CDR3 reads CASSFGHGNQPQHF. The CDR3, as DNA: TGTGCCAGCAGTTTTGGACACGGCAATCAGCCCCAGCATTTT. The whole variable domain, filled in from reference TRBV28 and TRBJ1-5, reads DVKVTQSSRYLVKRTGEKVFLECVQDMDHENMFWYRQDPGLGLRLIYFSYDVKMKEKGDIPEGYSVSREKKERFSLILESASTNQTSMYLCASSFGHGNQPQHFGDGTRLSIL.

The chain uses TRBV3-1 (or the pseudogene TRBV3-2) and TRBJ1-4; unclear D gene. The V end was cut by 1 base, the J end by 7 bases, with 10 bases between. Per the germline V gene, CDR1 is LGHDT and CDR2 is YNNKEL (reference sequence). The CDR3 is 14 amino acids. CDR3 loop: CASSQVSAGEKLFF. In DNA, the CDR3 is TGTGCCAGCAGCCAAGTGTCGGCAGGTGAAAAACTGTTTTTT.

This chain uses TRBV19 with TRBJ1-5; possible D gene TRBD1, 5 bases. The germline V and J ends were trimmed by 1 base and 1 base, with 14 bases remaining between them. This CDR3 comprises 17 residues. Germline values: CDR1 LNHDA, CDR2 SQIVND (reference sequence). CDR3 protein: CASSIVFGGLSNQPQHF. The CDR3 region has the DNA TGTGCCAGTAGTATAGTTTTCGGGGGATTAAGCAATCAGCCCCAGCATTTT.

This sequence joins TRBV9 and TRBJ2-5, with TRBD2 matching 12 bases. CDR3 length: 16 amino acids. CDR1 and CDR2 (germline): SGDLS, YYNGEE. V gave up 0 bases and J gave up 4 bases; unmatched junction bases: 4. CDR3 in DNA: TGTGCCAGCAGCGTAGGACTAGCGGGAGCGATAGAGACCCAGTACTTC. Its protein product is CASSVGLAGAIETQYF.

This clone was observed a few times. The chain combines TRBV12-3 or TRBV12-4 with TRBJ2-7, with D perhaps TRBD2 (5 bases). This CDR3 has 12 amino acids. V was pared by 3 bases and J by 6 bases, with 9 bases between. DNA of the CDR3: TGTGCCAGCAGTTTTTATGGAGGCGAGCAGTACTTC. Encoded protein: CASSFYGGEQYF.

V gene TRBV19 combines with J gene TRBJ1-6, with D unresolved. Trimming stripped 6 bases from V and 7 bases from J, with 13 bases between. The CDR3 is 14 amino acids. From germline, CDR1 is LNHDA and CDR2 SQIVND (reference sequence). In nucleotides, the CDR3 is TGTGCCAGTAGAAATCGGCAGGTAAATTCACCCCTCCACTTT. Translated, it gives CASRNRQVNSPLHF. Drawing the rest from reference TRBV19 and TRBJ1-6, the complete variable domain is DGGITQSPKYLFRKEGQNVTLSCEQNLNHDAMYWYRQDPGQGLRLIYYSQIVNDFQKGDIAEGYSVSREKKESFPLTVTSAQKNPTAFYLCASRNRQVNSPLHFGNGTRLTVT.

This rearrangement joins TRBV5-1 to TRBJ2-2; TRBD2 agrees at 8 bases. CDR3 size: 15 residues. Germline assignment: CDR1 SGHRS and CDR2 YFSETQ. V dropped 1 base and J dropped 9; count of bases not matched to a gene: 8. The DNA for the CDR3 is TGCGCCAGCAGCTTGTTAGCTAGCGGGTCCAGGGAGCTGTTTTTT. Translated, it gives CASSLLASGSRELFF.

This chain connects TRBV28 to TRBJ1-1; D is uncertain. V was shortened by 10 bases and J by 3 bases, with 9 bases between the two germline ends. The CDR3 contains 11 residues. Per the germline V gene, CDR1 is MDHEN and CDR2 is SYDVKM. CDR3 in DNA: TGTGCCATCCGACTCGACACTGAAGCTTTCTTT. This translates into CAIRLDTEAFF.

This chain uses TRBV18 with TRBJ2-4; D may be TRBD1 (6 bases). Germline assignment: CDR1 KGHSH and CDR2 LQKENI. This CDR3 region has 16 residues. The ends were cut back, 0 bases at V and 4 bases at J, with 13 bases in the middle. CDR3 nucleotides: TGTGCCAGCTCACCACCGTTGAGAACAGGGAAAAACATTCAGTACTTC. Translating gives CASSPPLRTGKNIQYF.

This chain joins TRBV28 and TRBJ2-5; D not certain. Germline V gene lookup returns CDR1 MDHEN and CDR2 SYDVKM. This CDR3 has 11 amino acids. V shed 6 bases and J shed 6 bases, with 8 bases lying between them. CDR3 amino acids: CASRSFQTQYF. The CDR3 DNA sequence: TGTGCCAGCAGATCCTTCCAGACCCAGTACTTC.

The chain uses TRBV28 and TRBJ1-5; D remains ambiguous. The V gene lost 5 bases and the J gene lost 7 bases, with 18 bases spanning the gap. The CDR3 is 15 amino acids. Germline-derived CDR1 and CDR2 are MDHEN and SYDVKM. The CDR3 DNA is TGTGCCAGCAGTCCCCCCCGACAATCCCCCCAGCCCCAGCATTTT. Amino acids: CASSPPRQSPQPQHF.

This rearrangement joins TRBV7-2 to TRBJ1-5; the match to TRBD1 covers 7 bases. CDR1 and CDR2 from the germline V gene are SGHTA and FQGNSA. V shed 1 base and J 5 bases; nucleotides not matched to a gene: 8. The CDR3 is made up of 16 amino acids. This CDR3 is CASSLVGRGFDQPQHF. The CDR3 DNA sequence: TGTGCCAGCAGCTTAGTGGGCAGGGGGTTTGATCAGCCCCAGCATTTT. The full variable domain, with the rest looked up from reference TRBV7-2 and TRBJ1-5, is GAGVSQSPSNKVTEKGKDVELRCDPISGHTALYWYRQSLGQGLEFLIYFQGNSAPDKSGLPSDRFSAERTGGSVSTLTIQRTQQEDSAVYLCASSLVGRGFDQPQHFGDGTRLSIL.

The chain is built from TRBV6-5 and TRBJ2-5; D is possibly TRBD2 (5 bases). Germline V gene lookup returns CDR1 MNHEY and CDR2 SVGAGI. Trimming took off 2 bases at V and 5 bases at J, with 12 bases between the two ends. The CDR3 extends over 14 amino acids. CDR3 sequence reads: CASSYVGSRETQYF. The CDR3 bases are TGTGCCAGCAGTTACGTAGGGAGCCGGGAGACCCAGTACTTC.

About this clone: Other DNA sequences of this sample code for an identical CDR3. The chain uses TRBV18 and TRBJ2-7, with TRBD1 matching 10 bases. This CDR3 contains 14 residues. In germline, CDR1 is KGHSH, CDR2 LQKENI. The junction had 1 base not matched to a gene; V was cut back by 3 bases and J by 2 bases. This CDR3 reads CASSPGTGAYEQYF. As DNA, the CDR3 is TGTGCCAGCTCACCTGGGACAGGGGCCTACGAGCAGTACTTC.

The rearrangement uses TRBV6-5 and TRBJ1-6; D may be TRBD1 (6 bases). V lost 6 bases to trimming and J lost 5 bases, with 11 bases between them. Per germline, CDR1 MNHEY and CDR2 SVGAGI. CDR3 length equals 14 residues. CDR3 coding DNA: TGTGCCAGCAGGTGGACAGCAGATAATTCACCCCTCCACTTT. Protein: CASRWTADNSPLHF.

The rearrangement joins TRBV6-4 to TRBJ1-2, with D possibly matching TRBD1 (6 bases). The CDR3 consists of 15 residues. Trimming took 8 bases from V and 4 from J, leaving 20 bases between them. Germline-derived CDR1 and CDR2 are MRHNA and SNTAGT. CDR3 loop: CASAPGHGFSYGYTF. The CDR3 DNA reads as TGTGCCAGCGCCCCGGGACACGGCTTTTCCTATGGCTACACCTTC.